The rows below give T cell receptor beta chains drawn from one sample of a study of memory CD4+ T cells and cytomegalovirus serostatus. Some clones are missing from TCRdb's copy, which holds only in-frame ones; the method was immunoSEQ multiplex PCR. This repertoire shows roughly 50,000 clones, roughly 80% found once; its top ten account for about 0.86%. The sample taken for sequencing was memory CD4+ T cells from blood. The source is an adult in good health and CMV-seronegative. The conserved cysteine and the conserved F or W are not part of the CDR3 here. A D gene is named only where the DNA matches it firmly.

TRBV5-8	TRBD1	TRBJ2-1	ASSFMTGLYNEQF
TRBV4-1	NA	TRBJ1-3	ASSQEGGNSGNTIY
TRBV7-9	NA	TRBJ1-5	ASSPSGSGAISPSI
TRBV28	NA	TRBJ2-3	APKEAGPMY
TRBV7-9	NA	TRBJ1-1	ASSAQGEVTEAF
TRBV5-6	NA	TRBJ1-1	ASSRETAEAF
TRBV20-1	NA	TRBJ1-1	SAEGAEAF
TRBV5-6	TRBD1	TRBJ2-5	ASKGTGGGETQY
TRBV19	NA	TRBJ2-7	ASSTAGASYEQY
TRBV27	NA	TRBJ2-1	ASKRGRNEQF
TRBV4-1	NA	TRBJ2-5	ASSQEGVARETQY
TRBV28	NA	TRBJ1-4	ASSLSGFNEKLF
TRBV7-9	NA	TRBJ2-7	ASSLGPQGPEQY
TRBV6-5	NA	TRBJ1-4	ASSSPSVNEKLF
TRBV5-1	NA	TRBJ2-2	ASSLDDTGELF
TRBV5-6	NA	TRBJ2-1	ASSSDYHNEQF
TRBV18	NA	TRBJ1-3	ASSPRGGVRSGNTIY
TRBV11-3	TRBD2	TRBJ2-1	ASSPSAGGGNEQF
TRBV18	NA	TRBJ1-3	ASSPPAYSGNTIY
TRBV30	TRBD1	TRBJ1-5	AWTGQVDQPQH
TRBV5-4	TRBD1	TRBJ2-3	ASSSHRDRGTDTQY
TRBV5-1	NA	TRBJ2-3	ASSLARGGGLGDTQY
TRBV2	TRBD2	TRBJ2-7	ASSEELANTYEQY
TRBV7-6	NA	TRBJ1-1	ASSLARGGGEAF
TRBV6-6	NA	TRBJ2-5	ASSEPGGKTQY
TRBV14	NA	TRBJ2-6	ASSSSGANVLT
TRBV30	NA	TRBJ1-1	AWTQAGVTEAF
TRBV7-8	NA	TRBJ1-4	ASSSPHKGEEKLF
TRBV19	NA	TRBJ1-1	ASKVGNTEAF
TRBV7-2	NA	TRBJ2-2	ASSPQSPQTTSGELF
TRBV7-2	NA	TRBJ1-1	ASSLQANTEAF
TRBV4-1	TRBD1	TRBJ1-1	ASSPGRGLVEAF
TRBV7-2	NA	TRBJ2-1	ASSLSSPNEQF